These 11 T cell receptor beta chains were sequenced from one sample in a study of blood T cell repertoires in COVID-19. Profiled with immunoSEQ multiplex PCR; TCRdb holds only in-frame clones, not every one. The sample gives about 130,000 clones, approximately 80% of which show up once; roughly 9.7% is in the top ten. Sequences were obtained from peripheral blood. The receptors were sampled from a man aged 35-49 years with active or convalescent COVID-19.

This clone was observed a single time. At the DNA level, this CDR3 is encoded by other sequences in the same sample as well. The chain has TRBV4-3 and TRBJ2-3, with 7 bases lining up with TRBD2. Germline CDR1 is LGHNA and CDR2 is YSLEER. The CDR3 runs 15 residues. V lost 0 bases to trimming and J lost 1 base; unmatched junction nucleotides: 1. CDR3 nucleotides: TGCGCCAGCAGCCAAGACCTAGCGGGCACAGATACGCAGTATTTT. Its translation is CASSQDLAGTDTQYF.

The chain uses TRBV27 and TRBJ1-2; 10 bases agree with TRBD1. V was clipped by 5 bases and J by 5 bases; unmatched bases: 8. Per germline, CDR1 MNHEY and CDR2 SMNVEV (reference sequence). The CDR3 length is 15 residues. The CDR3 loop reads CASSPGQGTTYGYTF. CDR3 in DNA: TGTGCCAGCAGTCCGGGACAGGGGACCACGTATGGCTACACCTTC.

J is TRBJ2-4 and V is TRBV20-1; 8 nucleotides align to TRBD2. Germline-derived CDR1 and CDR2 are DFQATT and SNEGSKA (reference sequence). The CDR3 consists of 16 residues. V shed 5 bases, J shed 3 bases, and the junction held 12 bases outside the gene matches. CDR3 amino acids: CSAGVARGALKNIQYF. CDR3 DNA: TGCAGTGCTGGTGTGGCGCGGGGGGCCCTCAAAAACATTCAGTACTTC.

The chain uses TRBV13 and TRBJ1-1; 7 bases line up with TRBD1. The J segment lost 2 bases and the V segment lost 5 bases, leaving 8 bases of the junction unmatched. The CDR3 extends over 15 amino acids. Germline CDR1 reads PRHDT; CDR2 reads FYEKMQ (reference sequence). This CDR3 is CASSAWDRKNTEAFF. The CDR3 nucleotides read TGTGCCAGCAGCGCCTGGGACAGAAAAAACACTGAAGCTTTCTTT.

V is TRBV7-2 and J is TRBJ2-7; 9 bases agree with TRBD1. From germline, CDR1 is SGHTA and CDR2 FQGNSA. The CDR3 has 19 amino acids. Trimming took 3 bases from V and 2 from J; bases not matched to a gene: 17. The chain's CDR3 is CASSLDYLGQGRATYEQYF. The CDR3 coding sequence is TGTGCCAGCAGCTTGGATTACTTAGGACAGGGGAGAGCAACCTACGAGCAGTACTTC.

The CDR3 DNA reads as TGCGCCAGCGGGGGGGGACTAGCGGGGTTAAAAGAGACCCAGTACTTC. It is translated as CASGGGLAGLKETQYF. The chain couples TRBV10-2 to TRBJ2-5; 13 nucleotides line up with TRBD2. Trimming took 8 bases from V and 3 from J; bases not matched to a gene: 9. CDR3 length equals 16 residues. Germline-derived CDR1 and CDR2 are WSHSY and SAAADI.

V usage is TRBV5-4 and J usage is TRBJ1-2; 8 bases agree with TRBD1. The J segment lost 4 bases and the V segment lost 2 bases, leaving 4 bases of the junction unmatched. The CDR3 length is 14 residues. The germline gives CDR1 SGHNT, CDR2 YYREEE (reference sequence). This CDR3 reads CASSFTDRGYGYTF. Written as DNA, the CDR3 is TGTGCCAGCAGCTTCACCGACAGGGGCTATGGCTACACCTTC.

V and J are TRBV20-1 and TRBJ1-1; D gene uncertain. The CDR3 is 11 amino acids. Trimming took 2 bases from V and 6 from J, leaving 7 bases between them. Germline V lookup: CDR1 DFQATT, CDR2 SNEGSKA (reference sequence). The CDR3 sequence is CSARSAAEAFF. The CDR3 DNA follows: TGCAGTGCTAGATCTGCGGCTGAAGCTTTCTTT.

The chain combines TRBV10-3 with TRBJ2-7; 8 nucleotides line up with TRBD1. Trimming at V came to 2 bases and at J to 7 bases, leaving 16 bases not matched to a gene. Looked up from germline, CDR1 is ENHRY and CDR2 is SYGVKD. The CDR3 has 17 amino acids. CDR3 residues: CAISEPTLGRGLGEQYF. The CDR3, as DNA: TGTGCCATCAGTGAGCCAACCCTGGGCAGGGGGCTGGGTGAGCAGTACTTC.

This chain connects TRBV6-6 to TRBJ1-2; possible D gene TRBD1, 6 bases. The V gene's germline CDR1 is MNHNY and CDR2 SVGAGI (reference sequence). Trimming stripped 5 bases from V and 3 bases from J, with 7 bases between. The CDR3 sequence is 12 residues long. The CDR3 region is CASSTGYYGYTF. The CDR3 nucleotides read TGTGCCAGCAGTACAGGGTACTATGGCTACACCTTC.

The V and J genes are TRBV24-1 and TRBJ2-1, with D possibly TRBD2 on 7 matching bases. V was cut by 4 bases and J by 2 bases, with 14 bases left in between. The CDR3 runs to 16 residues. CDR1 KGHDR and CDR2 SFDVKD come from the germline V gene. CDR3 in amino acids: CATSDPFGGPYNEQFF. In DNA form, the CDR3 reads TGTGCCACCAGTGACCCTTTCGGGGGGCCCTACAATGAGCAGTTCTTC.